The sample holds a few counts of the clone carrying this T cell receptor (beta chain). What it binds is unknown. Other DNA sequences in this sample translate to the same CDR3. With 60 Vbeta and 13 Jbeta primers, the PCR was carried out. Per the authors' pipeline: Later work found 74 million or so unique TCR beta chains, with 10 million to 14 million shared. Data came from immunoSEQ multiplex PCR; TCRdb stores just in-frame clones and leaves some out. V, J and clone size were drawn from that table, and D and trimming were deduced from the DNA. The sample shows hundreds of thousands of clones, roughly 80% of them seen only once. The data belong to a study of cytomegalovirus exposure and HLA in healthy donors. At the level of the study: A previous analysis identified more than 100 million unique TCR beta sequences derived from around 200 million T cells.

Study findings and constraints: Rare sequences made up most TCRs, while some public TCRs were found in many donors. In a later analysis, TCR beta V- and J-gene trimming was associated with a missense DCLRE1C variant.

The sequence derives from a man aged 40-50 years in good health and CMV-seropositive. Sequencing was performed on PBMCs.

The CDR3 region is CASSLQGGTEAFF. CDR3 bases: TGTGCCAGCAGTTTACAGGGAGGTACTGAAGCTTTCTTT. V is TRBV27 and J is TRBJ1-1; the D gene is possibly TRBD1 (5 bases). Per germline, CDR1 MNHEY and CDR2 SMNVEV (reference sequence). The CDR3 loop spans 13 amino acids. Trimming shortened V by 2 bases and J by 5 bases, and 9 bases separated the two germline ends.